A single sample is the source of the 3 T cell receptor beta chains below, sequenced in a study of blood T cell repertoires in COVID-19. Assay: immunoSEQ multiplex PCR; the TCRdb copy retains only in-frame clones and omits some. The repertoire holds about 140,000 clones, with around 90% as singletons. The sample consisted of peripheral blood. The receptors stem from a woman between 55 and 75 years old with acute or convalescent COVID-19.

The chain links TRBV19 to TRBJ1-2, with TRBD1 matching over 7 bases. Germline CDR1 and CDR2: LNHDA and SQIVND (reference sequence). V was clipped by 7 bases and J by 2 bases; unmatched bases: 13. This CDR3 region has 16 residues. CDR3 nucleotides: TGTGCCAGTACTTCCGGTGGGGACAGAAGGAACTATGGCTACACCTTC. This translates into CASTSGGDRRNYGYTF.

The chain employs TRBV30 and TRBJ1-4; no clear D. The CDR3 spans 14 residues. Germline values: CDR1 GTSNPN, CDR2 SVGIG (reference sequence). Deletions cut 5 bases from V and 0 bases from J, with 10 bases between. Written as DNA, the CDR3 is TGTGCCTGGTCTCCCGGGACAACTAATGAAAAACTGTTTTTT. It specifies CAWSPGTTNEKLFF.

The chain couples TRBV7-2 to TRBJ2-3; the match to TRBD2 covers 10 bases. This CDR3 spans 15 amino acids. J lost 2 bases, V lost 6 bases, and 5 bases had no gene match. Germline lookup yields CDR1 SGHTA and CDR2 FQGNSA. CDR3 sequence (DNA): TGTGCCAGCAGTGTAGCGGGGGGCCCCACAGATACGCAGTATTTT. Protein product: CASSVAGGPTDTQYF. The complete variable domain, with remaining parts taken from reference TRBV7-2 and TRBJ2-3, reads GAGVSQSPSNKVTEKGKDVELRCDPISGHTALYWYRQSLGQGLEFLIYFQGNSAPDKSGLPSDRFSAERTGGSVSTLTIQRTQQEDSAVYLCASSVAGGPTDTQYFGPGTRLTVL.